The entry below describes one T cell receptor beta chain. Its specificity is unknown. This sample is drawn from a study of graft-versus-host responses after intestinal transplantation. At the level of the study: As for transplant type, recipients had multivisceral, liver-intestinal, or isolated intestinal grafts. Study results and caveats: Those patients showing graft-donor T cell macrochimerism displayed high graft-versus-host to host-versus-graft clonal ratios in allografts. There was an association between peak levels of circulating GvH clones and early post-transplant HvG declines. GvH clones occurred in recipient marrow; some first appeared in ileum or blood.

Here immunoSEQ multiplex PCR was the method, and the copy in TCRdb shows in-frame clones only, minus some. The sample yields approximately 100,000 clones, more than 70% seen once. The V end lost 10 bases, the J end lost 9 bases, and 19 bases lay between the germline ends. This CDR3 is built from 13 residues. Per germline, CDR1 LNHDA and CDR2 SQIVND (reference sequence). The receptor was derived from a human patient who received an intestinal transplant, so some T cells may come from the graft donor. Source: PBMCs, taken 255 days after intestinal transplant. This rearrangement joins TRBV19 to TRBJ1-5; weak D call: TRBD1 (6 bases). For the CDR3, the DNA is TGTGCCACCAGGGGTTTAGCGCGGGGGCCCCAGCATTTT. Amino acid sequence: CATRGLARGPQHF.